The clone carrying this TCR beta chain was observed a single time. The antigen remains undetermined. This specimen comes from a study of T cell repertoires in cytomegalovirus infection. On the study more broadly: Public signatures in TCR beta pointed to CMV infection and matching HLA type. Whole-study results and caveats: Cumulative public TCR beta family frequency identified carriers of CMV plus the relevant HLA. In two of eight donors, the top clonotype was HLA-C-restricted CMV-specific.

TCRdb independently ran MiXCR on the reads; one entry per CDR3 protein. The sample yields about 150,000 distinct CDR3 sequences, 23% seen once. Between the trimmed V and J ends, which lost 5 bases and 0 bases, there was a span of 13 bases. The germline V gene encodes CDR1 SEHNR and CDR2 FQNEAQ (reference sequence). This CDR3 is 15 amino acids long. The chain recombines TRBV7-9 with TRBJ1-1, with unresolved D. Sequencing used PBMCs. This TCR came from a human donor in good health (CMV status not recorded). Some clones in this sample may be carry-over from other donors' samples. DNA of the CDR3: TGTGCCAGCAGCCCCCGGGAACTAATGAACACTGAAGCTTTCTTT. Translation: CASSPRELMNTEAFF.